The 7 T cell receptor beta chains reported below all come from one sample, sequenced in a study of control samples from healthy donors and cancer patients. The assay was immunoSEQ multiplex PCR, and TCRdb's table has in-frame clones only and misses some. Among about 160,000 clones listed, roughly 94% were seen once. Sequenced material: PBMCs. All receptors derive from a man between 60 and 75 years old with colorectal cancer.

The CDR3, as DNA: TGCGCCAGCAGTCCTGGACAGGGCTGGGGCTACACCTTC. Translated, it gives CASSPGQGWGYTF. The rearrangement joins TRBV4-1 to TRBJ1-2, with 8 bases matching TRBD1. After removal of 6 bases from V and 8 bases from J, the junction contained 8 bases not matched to a gene. CDR1 MGHRA and CDR2 YSYEKL come from the germline V gene. This CDR3 contains 13 residues.

The chain combines TRBV10-3 with TRBJ2-5; 8 bases are shared with TRBD1. The trim removed 4 bases at V and 5 bases at J, leaving 9 bases unmatched. Germline V lookup: CDR1 ENHRY, CDR2 SYGVKD. The CDR3 loop spans 15 amino acids. CDR3 nucleotides: TGTGCCATCAGTGGCAACCAGGGGGCGGGGGAGACCCAGTACTTC. It codes for CAISGNQGAGETQYF.

The genes are TRBV30 and TRBJ1-2; the D gene is possibly TRBD1 (6 bases). Germline values: CDR1 GTSNPN, CDR2 SVGIG (reference sequence). V lost 5 bases to trimming and J lost 2 bases, with 18 bases between them. CDR3 length: 15 amino acids. CDR3 amino acids: CAWRGTGLGNYGYTF. The DNA for the CDR3 is TGTGCCTGGCGCGGAACAGGGTTGGGGAACTATGGCTACACCTTC. Based on the CDR3 plus reference TRBV30 and TRBJ1-2, the full variable domain is SQTIHQWPATLVQPVGSPLSLECTVEGTSNPNLYWYRQAAGRGLQLLFYSVGIGQISSEVPQNLSASRPQDRQFILSSKKLLLSDSGFYLCAWRGTGLGNYGYTFGSGTRLTVV.

This rearrangement joins TRBV12-3 or TRBV12-4 to TRBJ1-1; D uncertain. V lost 4 bases and J lost 3, with 9 bases in between. This CDR3 contains 13 residues. CDR3: CASSSHPDTEAFF. As DNA, the CDR3 is TGTGCCAGCAGTTCCCATCCTGACACTGAAGCTTTCTTT.

Points on this clone: The sample contains more than one DNA sequence encoding this CDR3. V gene TRBV7-9 combines with J gene TRBJ1-5, with a tentative D call TRBD1 (5 bases). The CDR3 extends over 13 amino acids. The germline gives CDR1 SEHNR, CDR2 FQNEAQ (reference sequence). Deletions cut 5 bases from V and 5 bases from J, with 10 bases between. The DNA for the CDR3 is TGTGCCAGCAGCCCCCAAGGGGATCAGCCCCAGCATTTT. Its translation: CASSPQGDQPQHF.

V is TRBV10-3 and J is TRBJ2-1; 14 positions match TRBD2. Losses at the gene ends were 6 bases for V and 4 bases for J; bases not matched to a gene: 14. The CDR3 loop spans 19 amino acids. Looked up from germline, CDR1 is ENHRY and CDR2 is SYGVKD. CDR3 protein: CAISPTSGGAGDFYNEQFF. The CDR3 DNA follows: TGTGCCATCAGCCCGACTAGCGGGGGGGCCGGTGACTTTTACAATGAGCAGTTCTTC.

As to this clone: The same CDR3 arises from other DNA sequences in this sample as well. The chain carries TRBV6-2 or TRBV6-3 and TRBJ1-2; D ambiguous. The germline CDR1 and CDR2 sequences are MNHEY and SVGEGT. The CDR3 has 12 amino acids. Trimming pared 6 bases from V and 3 bases from J, leaving 8 bases between. CDR3 loop: CASSLTDYGYTF. CDR3 DNA sequence: TGTGCCAGCAGCCTTACTGACTATGGCTACACCTTC.